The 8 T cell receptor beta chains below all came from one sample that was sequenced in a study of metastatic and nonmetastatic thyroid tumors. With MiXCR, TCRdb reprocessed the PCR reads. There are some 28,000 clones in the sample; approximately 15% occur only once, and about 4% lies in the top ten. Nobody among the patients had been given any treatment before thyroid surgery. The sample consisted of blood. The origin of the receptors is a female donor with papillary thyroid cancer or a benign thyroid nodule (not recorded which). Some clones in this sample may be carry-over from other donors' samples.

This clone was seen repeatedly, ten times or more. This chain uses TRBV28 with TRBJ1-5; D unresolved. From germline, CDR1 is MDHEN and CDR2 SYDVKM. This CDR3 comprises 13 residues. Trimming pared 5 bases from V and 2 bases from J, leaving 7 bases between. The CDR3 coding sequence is TGTGCCAGCAGTACTAGTCGCAATCAGCCCCAGCATTTT. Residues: CASSTSRNQPQHF.

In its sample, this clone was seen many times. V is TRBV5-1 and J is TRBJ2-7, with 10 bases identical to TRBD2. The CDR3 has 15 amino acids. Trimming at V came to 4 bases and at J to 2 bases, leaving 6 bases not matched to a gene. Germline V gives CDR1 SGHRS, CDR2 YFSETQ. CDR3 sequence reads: CASSVTSGVPYEQYF. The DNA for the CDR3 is TGCGCCAGCAGCGTAACTAGCGGGGTACCCTACGAGCAGTACTTC.

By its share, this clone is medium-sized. In nucleotides, the CDR3 is TGTGCCAGCAGTTTGAGCGGGACCTACAATGAGCAGTTCTTC. Translation: CASSLSGTYNEQFF. This sequence joins TRBV12-3 or TRBV12-4 and TRBJ2-1, with 7 bases that match TRBD2. The V and J ends lost 3 bases and 2 bases, in that order; junction bases with no gene match: 1. The CDR3 is 14 residues long.

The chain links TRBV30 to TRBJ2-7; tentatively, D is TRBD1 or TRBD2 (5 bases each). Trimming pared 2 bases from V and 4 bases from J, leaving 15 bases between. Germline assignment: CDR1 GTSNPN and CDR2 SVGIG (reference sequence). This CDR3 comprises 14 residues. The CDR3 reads CAWSISGTAYEQYF. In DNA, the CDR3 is TGTGCCTGGAGTATATCCGGGACGGCTTACGAGCAGTACTTC.

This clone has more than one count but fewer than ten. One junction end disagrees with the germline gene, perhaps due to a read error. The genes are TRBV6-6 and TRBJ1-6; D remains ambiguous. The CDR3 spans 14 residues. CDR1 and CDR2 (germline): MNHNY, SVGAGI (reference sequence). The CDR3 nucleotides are TGTGCCAGCAGTTACGGGCCTTATAATTCACACCTCCACTTT. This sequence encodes CASSYGPYNSHLHF.

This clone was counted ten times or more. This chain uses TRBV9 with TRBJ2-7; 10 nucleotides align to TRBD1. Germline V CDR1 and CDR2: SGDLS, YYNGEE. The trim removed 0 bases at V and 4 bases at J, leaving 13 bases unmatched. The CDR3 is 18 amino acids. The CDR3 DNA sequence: TGTGCCAGCAGCGTAGCCCCGAGTCAGGGACAGGGGATATACGAGCAGTACTTC. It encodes CASSVAPSQGQGIYEQYF.

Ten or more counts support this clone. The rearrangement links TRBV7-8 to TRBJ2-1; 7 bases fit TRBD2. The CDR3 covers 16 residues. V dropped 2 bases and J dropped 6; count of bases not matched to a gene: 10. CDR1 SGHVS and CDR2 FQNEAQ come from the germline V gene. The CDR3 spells CASSLLLGLGSNEQFF. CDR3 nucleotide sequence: TGTGCCAGCAGCTTACTCCTCGGACTAGGTAGCAATGAGCAGTTCTTC.

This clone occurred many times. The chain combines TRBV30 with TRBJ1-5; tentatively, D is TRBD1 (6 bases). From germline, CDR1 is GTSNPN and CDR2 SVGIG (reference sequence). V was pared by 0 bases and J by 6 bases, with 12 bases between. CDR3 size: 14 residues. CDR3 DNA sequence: TGTGCCTGGAGTGTACACGGGGGCGGTCAGCCCCAGCATTTT. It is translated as CAWSVHGGGQPQHF.